This TCR beta chain came from a study of T cell responses to AZD1222 COVID-19 vaccine (dated by TCRdb to the early 2020s). With respect to the entire study: Because spike-specific TCR depth and breadth did not differ between the two schedules, AZD1222 recipients who got a second dose at roughly 4 weeks were pooled with those who got a second dose at roughly 12 weeks. A total of roughly 240 trial participants underwent TCR sequencing, of whom 207 received two doses of AZD1222 and about 26 received two doses of the MenACWY control vaccine. Enrollment into the trials was organized by age into subgroups of 18-55, 56-69 and 70-plus years, and those subgroups contained approximately 160, 26 and 62 TCR-sequenced participants, respectively.

The CDR3 regions of human TCRbeta chains were analyzed by immunosequencing. The original pipeline was this. Repertoire TCRs were matched against a reference library of SARS-CoV-2-specific TCRs generated with the MIRA antigen-specificity platform. Breadth meant the fraction of unique TCRs that were SARS-CoV-2-associated, whereas depth meant the fraction of total T cells that were SARS-CoV-2-associated. Using the MIRA data, each spike-specific TCR was assigned both to the spike region to which the TCR was reactive and to a CD4 or CD8 class. Log10-transformed breadth and depth values were compared by one-way ANOVA with Sidak's multiple comparisons tests. Held by TCRdb, this immuneACCESS table contains in-frame sequences only and omits some clones. Under half of the omission traces to an unresolved V gene where checked; the cause of the rest is unknown. V and J calls and clone size follow that table, whereas D and trimming were derived from the DNA. In this sample the table shows about 50,000 clones, 60% to 85% of which occur a single time. Jointly, the top ten make up around 7% of the sample.

This clone was counted a single time. No antigen is known for it. Base-call qualities are not available, and no considerably larger clone is one nucleotide away. Broader findings and caveats from the paper: In the small 56-69-year group, the increase in depth fell short of significance, most likely because of low power. Conclusions about previously exposed vaccinees were limited because only a handful of AZD1222 recipients were SARS-CoV-2 seropositive at baseline. Epitopes outside the regions mutated in the B.1.351 and B.1.1.7 variants were reportedly recognized by nearly half of the unique spike-specific TCRs. The whole spike protein was spanned by vaccine-associated CD4 TCRs, and dominant responses were seen in regions 160-218 and 743-854. Participants were mostly white British, with more females than males. The authors suggested clonal diversity may have been underestimated. Spike-specific TCR breadth and depth rose significantly after two AZD1222 doses compared with day 0 and with MenACWY recipients. Because no day 14 peak-response samples were available, the repertoires could be characterized only after the peak T cell response.

Taken with the paper, the label for time point translates to: baseline before first vaccination. Samples from vaccinated people were obtained from the UK trials COV001 and COV002, which included a single-blind randomized controlled phase 2/3 trial of AZD1222 (ChAdOx1 nCoV-19) in healthy adults. For TCRbeta chain sequencing, PBMC samples from trial participants were taken at day 0 and at day 28 after the second dose. The source is an adult in good health. The sequencing used peripheral blood, collected on day 0 of AZD1222 vaccination.

In nucleotide form, the sequence is TGTGCCAGCACCAAGGCGGGGGCTAACTATGGCTACACCTTC. Translated, this gives CASTKAGANYGYTF. The rearrangement joined TRBV6-5 to TRBJ1-2, with a weak D call of TRBD1 (5 bases match). The germline V gene encodes CDR1 MNHEY and CDR2 SVGAGI. Cut back by 7 bases and 0 bases, the V and J ends lie 12 bases apart. From its cysteine to its phenylalanine, the CDR3 spans 14 amino acids. Only the CDR3 portion is preserved as DNA: 42 bases, with reading frame beginning at the first base.